This T cell receptor beta chain appears in the sequencing data of a study of T cells in Graves' hyperthyroidism and ophthalmopathy. Study-level points and caveats: Model output signaled ophthalmopathy a median roughly 6.1 months ahead of onset. Most thyroid clonotypes expanded above 0.001 appeared in blood too.

The germline V gene encodes CDR1 SNHLY and CDR2 FYNNEI. V was clipped by 5 bases and J by 5 bases; unmatched bases: 5. CDR3 length: 14 residues. Those patients with uncontrolled infection, other autoimmune disease, pregnancy or lactation were excluded. Note on this clonotype: The antigen is unknown. As the CDR3 is not closed by the conserved phenylalanine or tryptophan, this likely results from a read error.

The source material, RNA transcripts, was used to amplify TCR beta CDR3 regions. RT-PCR in the first round (using the HTBI primer set) targeted the TCR CDR3. MiXCR, run by TCRdb on the multiplex PCR reads, gives a single entry per CDR3 protein. The table shows 450,000 to 650,000 distinct CDR3 sequences, with less than 25% occurring only once. The sequencing sample was made of blood. This chain uses TRBV2 with TRBJ1-5; TRBD1 agrees at 8 bases. The receptor was derived from a man between 18 and 29 years old with Graves' hyperthyroidism. CDR3 in amino acids: CASSPTGGYQPQHL. The CDR3 DNA follows: TGTGCCAGCAGTCCAACAGGGGGATATCAGCCCCAGCATTTG.